Listed here is a single TCR beta chain. Its antigen is unknown. Only in-frame clones appear in the TCRdb table, and some are missing; sequencing was by immunoSEQ multiplex PCR. The sample contains some 120,000 clones, around 94% of which appear only once. CDR1 is SGDLS and CDR2 is YYNGEE in the germline V gene. The CDR3 has 15 amino acids. Trimming at V came to 4 bases and at J to 5 bases, leaving 4 bases not matched to a gene. This sample is part of a study of graft-versus-host responses after intestinal transplantation. Across the whole study: Transplants were multivisceral, liver-intestinal, or isolated intestinal. After anti-thymocyte globulin induction, recipients took tacrolimus and steroids for 2 to 3 years. Study findings and constraints: Peak GvH clone levels in circulation were associated with early post-transplant HvG declines. Ileal or blood samples showed some GvH clones first, and such clones were also found in recipient marrow.

This specimen consisted of unstimulated CD4+ T cells sorted from spleen or lymph node cells, obtained before intestinal transplant. The chain uses TRBV9 and TRBJ2-3; 13 bases map to TRBD2. This TCR came from a human donor who received an intestinal transplant. The CDR3 loop is CASSPRTSGGDTQYF. CDR3 nucleotide sequence: TGTGCCAGCAGCCCACGGACTAGCGGGGGAGATACGCAGTATTTT.